This entry lists 7 T cell receptor beta chains sequenced from one sample in a study of cytomegalovirus exposure and HLA in healthy donors. Both 60 Vbeta primers and 13 Jbeta primers went into the PCR. Measured with immunoSEQ multiplex PCR; TCRdb has only the in-frame clones, and not every one. Here the sample spans under 200,000 clones, approximately 79% being singletons. What was sequenced was PBMCs. Source of these receptors: a man aged 55 to 70 in good health and CMV-seronegative.

The chain is built from TRBV28 and TRBJ2-7; 10 bases map to TRBD2. J lost 3 bases, V lost 1 base, and 0 bases had no gene match. This CDR3 region has 14 residues. The germline V gene has CDR1 MDHEN and CDR2 SYDVKM. This chain's CDR3 is CASSLSSGSYEQYF. The CDR3 DNA reads TGTGCCAGCAGTTTATCTAGCGGGAGCTACGAGCAGTACTTC. The full variable domain, rest sourced from reference TRBV28 and TRBJ2-7, is DVKVTQSSRYLVKRTGEKVFLECVQDMDHENMFWYRQDPGLGLRLIYFSYDVKMKEKGDIPEGYSVSREKKERFSLILESASTNQTSMYLCASSLSSGSYEQYFGPGTRLTVT.

This clone was seen only a few times. This rearrangement joins TRBV7-3 to TRBJ2-2, with a tentative D call TRBD2 (6 bases). Per the germline V gene, CDR1 is SGHTA and CDR2 is FQGTGA. Trimming pared 1 base from V and 0 bases from J, leaving 15 bases between. This CDR3 spans 18 amino acids. The CDR3 here is CASSLRGRLVSNTGELFF. The CDR3 region has the DNA TGTGCCAGCAGCTTAAGGGGCAGACTAGTTTCGAACACCGGGGAGCTGTTTTTT.

The chain combines TRBV9 with TRBJ2-2; TRBD1 matches at 10 bases. The ends lost 4 bases at V and 7 bases at J; junction bases unmatched: 7. The CDR3 has 15 residues. In germline, CDR1 is SGDLS, CDR2 YYNGEE. The CDR3: CASSTRQGAIGELFF. DNA of the CDR3: TGTGCCAGCAGCACCCGACAGGGGGCAATCGGGGAGCTGTTTTTT.

Regarding this clone: The sample holds other DNA sequences that translate to the same CDR3. The rearrangement uses TRBV19 and TRBJ2-2; the D gene is possibly TRBD1 (5 bases). This CDR3 is 15 amino acids long. CDR1 and CDR2 from the germline V gene are LNHDA and SQIVND (reference sequence). Between the trimmed V and J ends, which lost 1 base and 5 bases, there was a span of 11 bases. The CDR3 DNA sequence: TGTGCCAGTAGTATAGCGCAGGGTGAGACCGGGGAGCTGTTTTTT. This sequence encodes CASSIAQGETGELFF.

For the CDR3, the DNA is TGTGCCAGCAACCGATATGGCCTTCAGGGATTTGACAGATTTGGAAACACCATATATTTT. Its translation is CASNRYGLQGFDRFGNTIYF. The chain combines TRBV21-1 with TRBJ1-3; the table's D call, TRBD1, was not checked against the DNA. TRBV21-1 has pseudogene status. This CDR3 region has 20 residues.

V and J are TRBV27 and TRBJ2-7; TRBD1 matches 7 bases. This CDR3 has 16 amino acids. Losses at the gene ends were 4 bases for V and 0 bases for J; bases not matched to a gene: 9. The germline gives CDR1 MNHEY, CDR2 SMNVEV (reference sequence). The CDR3 DNA reads TGTGCCAGCAGTTCACTGGGACAGTCGACCTCCTACGAGCAGTACTTC. Protein: CASSSLGQSTSYEQYF.

This chain connects TRBV4-3 to TRBJ2-3, with D tentatively TRBD2 (6 bases). Per germline, CDR1 LGHNA and CDR2 YSLEER. The CDR3 extends over 14 amino acids. Trimming removed 2 bases at V and 5 bases at J, with 11 bases between. The CDR3 region is CASSQREFGDTQYF. The CDR3 nucleotides are TGCGCCAGCAGCCAACGGGAGTTTGGAGATACGCAGTATTTT.